This record concerns one T cell receptor (beta chain) sequence. This specimen comes from a study of blood T cell repertoires in COVID-19. The wider study: Acute and convalescent COVID-19 samples came from the United States, Italy and Spain. The cDNA or gDNA used as material had been derived from T cells, B-cell-depleted T cells, or PBMCs.

The CDR3 is made up of 15 amino acids. CDR1 SGHRS and CDR2 YFSETQ come from the germline V gene. The V segment lost 2 bases and the J segment 8 bases; nucleotides outside the gene matches: 8. Seattle patients were enrolled while actively infected and followed longitudinally. Libraries were prepared by immunoSEQ multiplex PCR; TCRdb keeps only in-frame clonotypes and omits some of them. The sample carries roughly 330,000 clones, approximately 86% recorded once. The sequencing input was peripheral blood. This receptor was obtained from a man aged 30 to 45 with COVID-19, enrolled during active disease. This rearrangement joins TRBV5-1 to TRBJ2-1, with TRBD1 identical over 9 bases. The CDR3 nucleotides are TGCGCCAGCAGCTTCGGGACAGGGTCATGGGATGAGCAGTTCTTC. Translation: CASSFGTGSWDEQFF. Drawing the rest from reference TRBV5-1 and TRBJ2-1, the complete variable domain is KAGVTQTPRYLIKTRGQQVTLSCSPISGHRSVSWYQQTPGQGLQFLFEYFSETQRNKGNFPGRFSGRQFSNSRSEMNVSTLELGDSALYLCASSFGTGSWDEQFFGPGTRLTVL.